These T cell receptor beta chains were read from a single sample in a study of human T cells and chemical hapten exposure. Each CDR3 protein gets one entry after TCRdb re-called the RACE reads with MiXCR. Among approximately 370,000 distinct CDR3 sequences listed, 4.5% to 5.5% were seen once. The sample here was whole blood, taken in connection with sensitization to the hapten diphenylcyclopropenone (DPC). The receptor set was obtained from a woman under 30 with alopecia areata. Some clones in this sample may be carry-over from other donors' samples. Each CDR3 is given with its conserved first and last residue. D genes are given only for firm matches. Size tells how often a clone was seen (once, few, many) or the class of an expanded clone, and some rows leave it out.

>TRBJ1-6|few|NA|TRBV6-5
TGTGCCAGCAGACCCTATTCGAATTCACCCCTCCACTTT
CASRPYSNSPLHF
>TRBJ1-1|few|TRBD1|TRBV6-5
TGTGCCAGCAGTCAAACTGGGACAGGAAAAGCTTTCTTT
CASSQTGTGKAFF
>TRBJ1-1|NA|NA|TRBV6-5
TGTGCCAGCAGTTACAACGGGGGACTGCTGAACACTGAAGCTTTCTTT
CASSYNGGLLNTEAFF
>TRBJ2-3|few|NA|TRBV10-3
TGTGCCATCAGTGCATACCGGGACCGCACAGATACGCAGTATTTT
CAISAYRDRTDTQYF
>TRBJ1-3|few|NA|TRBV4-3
TGCGCCAGCAGCCAAGATTCCTCCGGTACTGGAAACACCATATATTTT
CASSQDSSGTGNTIYF
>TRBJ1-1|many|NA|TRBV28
TGTGCCAGCAGTAATCTTCGTTTTGGAGCTTTCTTT
CASSNLRFGAFF
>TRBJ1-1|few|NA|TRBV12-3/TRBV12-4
TGTGCCAGCAGTTGGGAGACGTGGAACACTGAAGCTTTCTTT
CASSWETWNTEAFF
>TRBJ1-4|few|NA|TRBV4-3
TGCGCCAGCAGCCAAGATTGGCGGGGAGGGGAAAAACTGTTTTTT
CASSQDWRGGEKLFF
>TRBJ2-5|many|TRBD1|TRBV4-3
TGCGCCAGCAGCCAAGCCCCGGACAGGGGAGGAGAGACCCAGTACTTC
CASSQAPDRGGETQYF
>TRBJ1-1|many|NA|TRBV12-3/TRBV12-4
TGTGCCAGCAGTTTAGCGGCCCAGGGAAGGACTGAAGCTTTCTTT
CASSLAAQGRTEAFF
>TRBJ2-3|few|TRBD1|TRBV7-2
TGTGCCAGTAGACTGACAGGGGGCAAAGATACGCAGTATTTT
CASRLTGGKDTQYF
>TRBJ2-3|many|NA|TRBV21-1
TGTGCCAGCAGCAAACGGGGGGGCCGAAGGACAGATACGCAGTATTTT
CASSKRGGRRTDTQYF
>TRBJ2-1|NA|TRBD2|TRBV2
TGTGCCAGCAGTGAGCTAGCGGACTCCTACAATGAGCAGTTCTTC
CASSELADSYNEQFF
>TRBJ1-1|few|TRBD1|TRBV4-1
TGCGCCAGCAGCCAAGTCGTCAGGGGGGTATCGGGAAACACTGAAGCTTTCTTT
CASSQVVRGVSGNTEAFF
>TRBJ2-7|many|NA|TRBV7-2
TGTGCCAGCAGCCAGACTATCTACGAGCAGTACTTC
CASSQTIYEQYF
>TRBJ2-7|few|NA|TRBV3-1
TGTGCCAGCAGCCACATACAGGGATTGGGACGGGGGTACGAGCAGTACTTC
CASSHIQGLGRGYEQYF
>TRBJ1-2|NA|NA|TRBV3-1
TGTGCCAGCAGCCAAGAGATCCCCTTCTATGGCTACACCTTC
CASSQEIPFYGYTF
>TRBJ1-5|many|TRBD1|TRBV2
TGTGCCAGCAGGGACGACAGGGGGCCTCAACAGCCCCAGCATTTT
CASRDDRGPQQPQHF
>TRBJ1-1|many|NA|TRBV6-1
TGTGCCAGCACCCTTTCCATAATGAACACTGAAGCTTTCTTT
CASTLSIMNTEAFF
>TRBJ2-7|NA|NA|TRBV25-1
TGTGCCAGCAGTGATGCAGGGAGCTCCTACGAGCAGTACTTC
CASSDAGSSYEQYF
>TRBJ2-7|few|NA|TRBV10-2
TGCGCCAGCACCCTTGACATCTCCTACGAGCAGTACTTC
CASTLDISYEQYF
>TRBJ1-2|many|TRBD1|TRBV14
TGTGCCAGCAGCCAGGGAAACGGACAGGGAATTCTTTATGGCTACACCTTC
CASSQGNGQGILYGYTF
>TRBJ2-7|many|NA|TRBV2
TGTGCCAGCAGTGGCGACAAGTCCTACGAGCAGTACTTC
CASSGDKSYEQYF
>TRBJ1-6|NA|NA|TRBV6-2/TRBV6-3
TGTGCCAGCAGTTACTCGACCCACAATTCACCCCTCCACTTT
CASSYSTHNSPLHF
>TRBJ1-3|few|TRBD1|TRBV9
TGTGCCAGCAGCGTTATGACAGGGGTCACAGGAAACACCATATATTTT
CASSVMTGVTGNTIYF
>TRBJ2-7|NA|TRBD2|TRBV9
TGTGCCAGCAGCGTAGGACTAGCGAGGGACTCCTACGAGCAGTACTTC
CASSVGLARDSYEQYF
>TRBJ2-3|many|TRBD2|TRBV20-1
TGCAGTGCTAGAGTTAGCGGGGTAACAGATACGCAGTATTTT
CSARVSGVTDTQYF
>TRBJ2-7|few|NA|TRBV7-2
TGTGCCAGCAGCTCTAGTGGTTACCGGGGTTCCGAGCAGTACTTC
CASSSSGYRGSEQYF
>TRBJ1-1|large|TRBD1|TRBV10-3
TGTGCCATCAGTGAGTCGGGGACAGCCAACACTGAAGCTTTCTTT
CAISESGTANTEAFF
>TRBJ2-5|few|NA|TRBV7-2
TGTGCCAGCAGCTCCAGGCGGGGAGAAGAGACCCAGTACTTC
CASSSRRGEETQYF
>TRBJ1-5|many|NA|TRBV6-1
TGTGCCAGCAGTGAATGGAATCAGCCCCAGCATTTT
CASSEWNQPQHF
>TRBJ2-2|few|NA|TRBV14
TGTGCCAGCAGCCAAGATGAGGGGAGGGAGCTGTTTTTT
CASSQDEGRELFF
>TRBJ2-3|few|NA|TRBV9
TGTGCCAGCAGCGTAGCAAGCACAGATACGCAGTATTTT
CASSVASTDTQYF
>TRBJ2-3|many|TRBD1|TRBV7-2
TGTGCCAGCAGCGGACAGGGGACAGATACGCAGTATTTT
CASSGQGTDTQYF
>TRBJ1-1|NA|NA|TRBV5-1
TGCGCCAGCAGCTTGTGGGAACAGGGGAACACTGAAGCTTTCTTT
CASSLWEQGNTEAFF
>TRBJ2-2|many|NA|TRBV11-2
TGTGCCAGCAGCTTAGCCCCCGGGGAGCTGTTTTTT
CASSLAPGELFF
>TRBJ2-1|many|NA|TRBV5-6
TGTGCCAGCAGCCTGCTGCACAGCAAAAATGAGCAGTTCTTC
CASSLLHSKNEQFF
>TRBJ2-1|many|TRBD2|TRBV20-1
TGCAGTGCTAAGGGACTAGCCCCCATTGAGCAGTTCTTC
CSAKGLAPIEQFF
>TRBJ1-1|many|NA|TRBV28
TGTGCCAGCAGTTTCCTGTCCGTGCCGGCTGAAGCTTTCTTT
CASSFLSVPAEAFF
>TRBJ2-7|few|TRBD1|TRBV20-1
TGCAGTGCTAGAGATCTCCGGACAGGGAGTTCCTACGAGCAGTACTTC
CSARDLRTGSSYEQYF
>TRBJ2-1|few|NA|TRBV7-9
TGTGCCAGCAGCTTTTCTCTTGTCGATGAGCAGTTCTTC
CASSFSLVDEQFF
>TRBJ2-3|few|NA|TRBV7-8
TGTGCCAGCAGCCCAAACGGACCTGAAGATACGCAGTATTTT
CASSPNGPEDTQYF
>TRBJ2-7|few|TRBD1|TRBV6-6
TGTGCCAGCAGTTACACGGGGACAGGGGGCGGTGAGCAGTACTTC
CASSYTGTGGGEQYF
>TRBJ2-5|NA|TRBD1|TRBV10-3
TGTGCCATCGCCCGGGACAGGGGGTTAGAGACCCAGTACTTC
CAIARDRGLETQYF
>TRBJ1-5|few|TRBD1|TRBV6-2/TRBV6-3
TGTGCCAGCAGTCCACGGACAGGTGGGGGCTTCAGGAATCAGCCCCAGCATTTT
CASSPRTGGGFRNQPQHF
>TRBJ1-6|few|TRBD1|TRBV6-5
TGTGCCAGCAGTTACGTCGGGACAGGCATATATAATTCACCCCTCCACTTT
CASSYVGTGIYNSPLHF
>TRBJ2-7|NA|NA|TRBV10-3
TGTGCCACGAGTACAGGGCGCCTTACCTACGAGCAGTACTTC
CATSTGRLTYEQYF
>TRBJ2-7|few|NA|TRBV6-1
TGTGCCAGCAGTGCTGAGGGTAGTCGGGAGCAGTACTTC
CASSAEGSREQYF
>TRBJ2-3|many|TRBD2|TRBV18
TGTGCCAGCTCATCCGGGACTAGCGGCACAGATACGCAGTATTTT
CASSSGTSGTDTQYF
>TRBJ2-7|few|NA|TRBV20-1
TGCAGTGCTGGGGGGACCATTGGCTCCTACGAGCAGTACTTC
CSAGGTIGSYEQYF
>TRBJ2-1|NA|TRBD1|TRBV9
TGTGCCAGCAGCACAGGGACAGTCAATGAGCAGTTCTTC
CASSTGTVNEQFF
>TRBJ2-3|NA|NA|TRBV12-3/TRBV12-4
TGTGCCAGCAGTTTGGGGAGTTTTTCAGATACGCAGTATTTT
CASSLGSFSDTQYF
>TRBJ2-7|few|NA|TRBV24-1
TGTGCCACCAACCGGCGCGGGGGCCCGGTGGACTACGAGCAGTACTTC
CATNRRGGPVDYEQYF